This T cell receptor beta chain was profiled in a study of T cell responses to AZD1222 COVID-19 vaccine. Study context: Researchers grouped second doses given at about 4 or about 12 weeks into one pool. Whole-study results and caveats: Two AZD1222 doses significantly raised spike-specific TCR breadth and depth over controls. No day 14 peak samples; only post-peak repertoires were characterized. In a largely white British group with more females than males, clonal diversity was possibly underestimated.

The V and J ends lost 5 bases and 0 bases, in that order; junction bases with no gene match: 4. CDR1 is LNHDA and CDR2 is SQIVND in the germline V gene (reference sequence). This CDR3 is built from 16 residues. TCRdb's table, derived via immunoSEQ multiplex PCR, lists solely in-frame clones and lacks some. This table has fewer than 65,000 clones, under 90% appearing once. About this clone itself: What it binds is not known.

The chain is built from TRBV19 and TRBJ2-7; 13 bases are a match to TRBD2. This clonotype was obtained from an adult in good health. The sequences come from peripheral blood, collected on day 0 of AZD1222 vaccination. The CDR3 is CASSGGTSGNSYEQYF. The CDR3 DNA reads TGTGCCAGTAGTGGCGGGACTAGCGGGAACTCCTACGAGCAGTACTTC.